Below are 6 T cell receptor beta chains sequenced from a single sample in a study of PD-L1 blockade in urothelial cancer (dated 2017 in TCRdb). Receptors were amplified or captured by the immunoSEQ multiplex PCR assay. TCRdb retrieved this table from immuneACCESS and kept in-frame rearrangements only. Not all clones are present; in checked studies, unresolved V genes account for under half, and no reason is known for the remainder. The sample contains tens of thousands of clones, 80% to 90% of them found a single time. Approximately 4.7% of the sample goes to the ten largest clones. Sample: PBMCs, taken around atezolizumab (anti-PD-L1) treatment. The origin of the receptors is a man in his sixties or seventies with urothelial cancer.

This chain uses TRBV9 with TRBJ2-5, with D possibly matching TRBD2 (6 bases). Germline CDR1 is SGDLS and CDR2 is YYNGEE. V shed 0 bases and J shed 7 bases, with 16 bases lying between them. The CDR3 sequence is 15 residues long. CDR3 amino acids: CASSVEVVGEVTQYF. As DNA, the CDR3 is TGTGCCAGCAGCGTAGAGGTAGTGGGGGAGGTGACCCAGTACTTC.

The CDR3 spells CAISPTGGGYEQYF. The CDR3 coding sequence is TGTGCCATCAGTCCTACAGGGGGCGGCTACGAGCAGTACTTC. The gene calls are TRBV10-3 and TRBJ2-7, with 9 positions matching TRBD1. Germline V gene sequence: CDR1 ENHRY, CDR2 SYGVKD. V was clipped by 5 bases and J by 3 bases; unmatched bases: 5. The CDR3 sequence is 14 residues long.

The chain has TRBV19 and TRBJ2-3; 10 nucleotides align to TRBD2. CDR3 size: 15 residues. Germline CDR1 reads LNHDA; CDR2 reads SQIVND (reference sequence). Losses at the gene ends were 5 bases for V and 2 bases for J; bases not matched to a gene: 4. CDR3 nucleotides: TGTGCCAGTAGTTTGGGACTAGCGAACACAGATACGCAGTATTTT. Protein sequence: CASSLGLANTDTQYF.

This clone has a handful of counts. This chain uses TRBV7-7 with TRBJ2-5; TRBD2 aligns across 9 bases. The germline V gene has CDR1 SSHAT and CDR2 FNYEAQ (reference sequence). Trimming removed 1 base from V and 2 bases from J; junction bases left unmatched: 2. The CDR3 runs to 15 residues. The CDR3 nucleotides read TGTGCCAGCAGCTTAGGCCTAGCGGGACAAGAGACCCAGTACTTC. Translation: CASSLGLAGQETQYF.

This chain connects TRBV9 to TRBJ2-3; 9 bases agree with TRBD2. V gave up 4 bases and J gave up 6 bases; unmatched junction bases: 9. From germline, CDR1 is SGDLS and CDR2 YYNGEE. The CDR3 runs to 15 residues. CDR3 in amino acids: CASSPSAGGRDTQYF. The CDR3 nucleotides are TGTGCCAGCAGCCCCTCAGCGGGAGGAAGGGATACGCAGTATTTT.

This clone has just one count. The V gene is TRBV5-1, the J gene TRBJ2-1; 8 bases are shared with TRBD2. With V trimmed by 7 bases and J by 4 bases, 10 bases remained unmatched. The CDR3 consists of 15 residues. Germline lookup yields CDR1 SGHRS and CDR2 YFSETQ. CDR3 sequence: CASGRDSGTYNEQFF. The CDR3, as DNA: TGCGCCAGCGGCCGAGATAGCGGGACATACAATGAGCAGTTCTTC.